The entry that follows covers one T cell receptor (beta chain) sequence. Its antigen is currently unknown. V dropped 0 bases and J dropped 4 bases, with 5 bases sitting between them. The CDR3 has 13 amino acids. Germline CDR1 is MGHRA and CDR2 is YSYEKL. The data belong to a study of shared clonotypes between healthy human individuals. On the study more broadly: Per-donor plates numbered three CD4 naive, three CD4 memory, two CD8 naive and one CD8 memory.

Naive CD8 cells lacked CD45RO, underwent positive selection for CCR7 and left out terminally differentiated effector memory CD45RA+ cells. Only in-frame clones appear in the TCRdb table, and some are missing; sequencing was by immunoSEQ multiplex PCR. Among around 560,000 clones, roughly 96% were seen once, and the ten largest hold approximately 0.11%. Study-level results: Estimated richness values were generally larger in naive subsets than in memory subsets. Exclusively blood specimens were collected; tissue repertoires likely differ.

This receptor was taken from a woman in her twenties or thirties in good health. The sequencing sample was made of naive CD8+ T cells sorted from blood. The genes are TRBV4-1 and TRBJ2-3, with unresolved D. CDR3 protein: CASSQDGADTQYF. In nucleotides, the CDR3 is TGCGCCAGCAGCCAAGATGGGGCAGATACGCAGTATTTT.